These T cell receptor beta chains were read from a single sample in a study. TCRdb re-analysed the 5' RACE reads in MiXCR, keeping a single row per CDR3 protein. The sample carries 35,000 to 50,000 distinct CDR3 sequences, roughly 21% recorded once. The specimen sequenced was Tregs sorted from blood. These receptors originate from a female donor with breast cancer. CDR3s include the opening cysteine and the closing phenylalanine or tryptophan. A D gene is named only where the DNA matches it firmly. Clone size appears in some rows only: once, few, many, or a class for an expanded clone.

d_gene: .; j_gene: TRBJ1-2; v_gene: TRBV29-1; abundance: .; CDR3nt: TGCAGCGTTGAAGATCCACTTCATGGCTATGGCTACACCTTC; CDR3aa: CSVEDPLHGYGYTF
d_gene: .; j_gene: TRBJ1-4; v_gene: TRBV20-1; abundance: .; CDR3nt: TGCAGTGCTCCGATACCCTTAGGTCAGAGGGATGAAAAACTGTTTTTT; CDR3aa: CSAPIPLGQRDEKLFF
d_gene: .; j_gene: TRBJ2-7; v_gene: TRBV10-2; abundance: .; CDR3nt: TGCGCCAGCAGGCCCATAACTAGCAACTACGAGCAGTGCTTC; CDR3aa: CASRPITSNYEQCF
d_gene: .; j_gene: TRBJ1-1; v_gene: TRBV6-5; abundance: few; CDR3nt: TGTGCCAGCAGTTACTCTTTATCAGGGATGAACACTGAAGCTTTCTTT; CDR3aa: CASSYSLSGMNTEAFF
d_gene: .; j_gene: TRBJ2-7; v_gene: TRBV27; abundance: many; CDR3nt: TGTGCCAGCAGTTTATTTTTAGCCAGCAGCTACGAGCAGTACTTC; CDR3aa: CASSLFLASSYEQYF
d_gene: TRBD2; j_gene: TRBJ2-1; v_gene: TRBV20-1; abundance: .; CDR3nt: TGCAGTGCTAGAGCCGCGGGCAGGGTGGTAGCGGGAGTTGAGCAGTTCTTC; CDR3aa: CSARAAGRVVAGVEQFF
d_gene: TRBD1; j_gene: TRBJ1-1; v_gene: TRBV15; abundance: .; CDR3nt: TGTGCCACCAGCAGAGATACAGGGGGGAGCACTGAAGCTTTCTTT; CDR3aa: CATSRDTGGSTEAFF
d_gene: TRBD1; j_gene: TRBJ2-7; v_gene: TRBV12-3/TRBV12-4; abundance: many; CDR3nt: TGTGCCAGCAGTTTAACAGGGGTCTACGAGCAGTACTTC; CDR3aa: CASSLTGVYEQYF
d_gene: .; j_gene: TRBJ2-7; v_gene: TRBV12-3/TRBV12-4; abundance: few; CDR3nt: TGTGCCAGCAGTTTAATGGCCAGGGTTAACTACGAGCAGTACTTC; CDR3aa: CASSLMARVNYEQYF
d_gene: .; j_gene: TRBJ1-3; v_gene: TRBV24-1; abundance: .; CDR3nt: TGTGCCACCAGTGATCCAAGGTCCAGCTCTGGAAACACCATATATTTT; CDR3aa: CATSDPRSSSGNTIYF
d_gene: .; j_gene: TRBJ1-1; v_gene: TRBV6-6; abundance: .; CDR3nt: TGTGCCAGCAGTTACTTTGGGGAGCGCAACGCTGAAGCTTTCTTT; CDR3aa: CASSYFGERNAEAFF
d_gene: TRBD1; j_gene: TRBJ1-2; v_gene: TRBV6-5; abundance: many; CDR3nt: TGTGCCAGCAGTCCCTTCGGGACAGGGCGATCTTCCTATGGCTACACCTTC; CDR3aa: CASSPFGTGRSSYGYTF
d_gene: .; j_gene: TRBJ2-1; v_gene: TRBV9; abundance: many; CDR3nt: TGTGCCAGCAGCGTAGAGACGGGTTCCTACAATGAGCAGTTCTTC; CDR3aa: CASSVETGSYNEQFF
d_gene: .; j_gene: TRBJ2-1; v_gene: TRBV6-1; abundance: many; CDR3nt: TGTGCCAGCAGTGAAGCGAGGCTAGGACGTGAGCAGTTCTTC; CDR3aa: CASSEARLGREQFF
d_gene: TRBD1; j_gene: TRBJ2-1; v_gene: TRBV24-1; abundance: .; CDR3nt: TGTGCCACCAGTGATTTGCACGTTAAGAGTGAGGGGGCCTACAGTGAGCAGTTCTTC; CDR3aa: CATSDLHVKSEGAYSEQFF
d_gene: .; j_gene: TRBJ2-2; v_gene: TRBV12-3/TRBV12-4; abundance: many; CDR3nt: TGTGCCAGCGGGCGATCGGGAGCGGGCACCGGGGAGCTGTTTTTT; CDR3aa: CASGRSGAGTGELFF
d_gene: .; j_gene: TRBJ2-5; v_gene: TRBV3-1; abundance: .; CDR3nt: TGTGCCAGCAGCCAAGAGCGGAGGGAAGAGACCCAGTACTTC; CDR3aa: CASSQERREETQYF
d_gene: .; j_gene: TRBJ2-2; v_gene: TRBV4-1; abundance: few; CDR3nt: TGCGCCAGCAGCCAAGGGATTACCGGGGAGCTGTTTTTT; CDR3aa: CASSQGITGELFF
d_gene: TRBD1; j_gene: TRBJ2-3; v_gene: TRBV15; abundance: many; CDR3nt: TGTGCCACCAGCAGAGAAGGGACAGGCGCTAGCACAGATACGCAGTATTTT; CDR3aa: CATSREGTGASTDTQYF
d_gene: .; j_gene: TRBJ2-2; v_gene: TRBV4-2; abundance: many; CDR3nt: TGTGCCAGCAGCCAAGGACAGGAGCTGTTTTTT; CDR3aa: CASSQGQELFF
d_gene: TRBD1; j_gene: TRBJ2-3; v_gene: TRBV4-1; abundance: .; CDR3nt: TGCGCCAGCAGCCTCGGACAGGGAGCAATTAGCACAGATACGCAGTATTTT; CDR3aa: CASSLGQGAISTDTQYF
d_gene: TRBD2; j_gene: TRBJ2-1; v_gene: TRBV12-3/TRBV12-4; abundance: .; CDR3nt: TGTGCCAGCAGTTTATGGGGGGGGTCCTACAATGAGCAGTTCTTC; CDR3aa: CASSLWGGSYNEQFF
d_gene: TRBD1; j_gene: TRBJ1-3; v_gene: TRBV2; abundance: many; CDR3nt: TGTGCCAGCAGGGAGCCAGGGGGCCCTGGAAACACCATATATTTT; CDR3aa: CASREPGGPGNTIYF
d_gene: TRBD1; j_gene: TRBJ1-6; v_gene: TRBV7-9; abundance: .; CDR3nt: TGTGCCAGCAGCTTAGCGCGAGGCAGGGGGGGTTCACCCCTCCACTTT; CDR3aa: CASSLARGRGGSPLHF
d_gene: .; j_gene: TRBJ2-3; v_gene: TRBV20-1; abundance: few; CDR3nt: TGCAGTGCAACCCGGGCTTTAGGATCCGATACGCAGTATTTT; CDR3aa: CSATRALGSDTQYF
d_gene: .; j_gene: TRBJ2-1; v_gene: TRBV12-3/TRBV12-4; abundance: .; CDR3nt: TGTGCCAGCAGGGTTTTAGGCTACTCCTACAATGAGCAGTTCTTC; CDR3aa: CASRVLGYSYNEQFF
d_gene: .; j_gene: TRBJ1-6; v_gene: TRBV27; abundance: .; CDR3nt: TGTGCCAGCAGTATAACAAGGTTCGGCTCCTATAATTCACCCCTCCACTTT; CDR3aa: CASSITRFGSYNSPLHF
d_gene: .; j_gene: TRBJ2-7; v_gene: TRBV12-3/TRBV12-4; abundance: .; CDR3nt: TGTGCCAGCAGCATGGGGTGGTGGGGGAATCGGGGCTCGGGCGAGCAGTACTTC; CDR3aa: CASSMGWWGNRGSGEQYF
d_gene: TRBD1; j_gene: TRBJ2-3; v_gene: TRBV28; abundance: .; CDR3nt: TGTGCCAGCAGCCGGGACAGGGGGAGTACAGACACGCAGTATTTT; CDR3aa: CASSRDRGSTDTQYF
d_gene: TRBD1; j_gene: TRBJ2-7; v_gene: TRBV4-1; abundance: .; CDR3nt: TGCGCCAGCAGCCCGGACCCGGGACAGTTGGCCGAGCAGTACTTC; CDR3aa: CASSPDPGQLAEQYF
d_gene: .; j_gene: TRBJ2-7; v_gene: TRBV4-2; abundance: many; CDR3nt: TGTGCCAGCAGCCAAGAGTACGGGTACGAGCAGTACTTC; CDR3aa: CASSQEYGYEQYF
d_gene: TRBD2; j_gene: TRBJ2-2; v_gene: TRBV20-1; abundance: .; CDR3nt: TGCAGTGCTAGTAGCGGGAGCACCGGGGAGCTGTTTTTT; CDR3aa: CSASSGSTGELFF
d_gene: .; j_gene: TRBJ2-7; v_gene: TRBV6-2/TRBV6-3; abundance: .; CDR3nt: TGTGCCAGCAGTTTCGAAGGGGGAGAAGACGAGCAGTACTTC; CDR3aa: CASSFEGGEDEQYF
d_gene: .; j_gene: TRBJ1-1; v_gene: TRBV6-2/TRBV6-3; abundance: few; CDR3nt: TGTGCCAGCAGTTACCCTTTCACTGAAGCTTTCTTT; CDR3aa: CASSYPFTEAFF
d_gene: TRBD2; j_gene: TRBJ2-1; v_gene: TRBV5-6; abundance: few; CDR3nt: TGTGCCAGCAGCCCCGATCTAGCGGGGAGAGGTGAGCAGTTCTTC; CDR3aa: CASSPDLAGRGEQFF
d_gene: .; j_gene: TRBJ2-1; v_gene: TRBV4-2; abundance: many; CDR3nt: TGTGCCAGCAGCCAAGACGGGGAATATTACAATGAGCAGTTCTTC; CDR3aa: CASSQDGEYYNEQFF
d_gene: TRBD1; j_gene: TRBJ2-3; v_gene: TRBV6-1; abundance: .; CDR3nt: TGTGCCAGCAGTGAATACTGGGGGACAGGCACAGATACGCAGTATTTT; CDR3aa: CASSEYWGTGTDTQYF
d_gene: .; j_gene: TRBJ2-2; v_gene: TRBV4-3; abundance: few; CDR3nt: TGCGCCAGCAGTCGTGCAATAGCGGTTAACACCGGGGAGCTGTTTTTT; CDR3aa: CASSRAIAVNTGELFF
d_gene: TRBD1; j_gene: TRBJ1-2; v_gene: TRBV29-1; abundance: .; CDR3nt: TGCAGCGCTACAGGGGGCGTCCTCTATGGCTACACCTTC; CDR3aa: CSATGGVLYGYTF
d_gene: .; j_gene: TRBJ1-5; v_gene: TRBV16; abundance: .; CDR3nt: TGTGCCAGCAGCCAACTGGCAGGGAAGCAGCCCCAGCATTTT; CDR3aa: CASSQLAGKQPQHF
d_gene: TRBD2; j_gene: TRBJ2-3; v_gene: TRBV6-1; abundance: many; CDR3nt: TGTGCCAGCAGTGAAGGGGTAGCGGGACCTCGGGGCGATACGCAGTATTTT; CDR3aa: CASSEGVAGPRGDTQYF
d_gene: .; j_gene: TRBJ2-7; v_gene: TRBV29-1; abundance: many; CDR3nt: TGCAGCGTTGAAACCCCCAGTGCCGACGAGCAGTACTTC; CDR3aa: CSVETPSADEQYF
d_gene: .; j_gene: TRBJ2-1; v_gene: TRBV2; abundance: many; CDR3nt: TGTGCCAGCAACCTACTGGCCTCCAATGAGCAGTTCTTC; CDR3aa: CASNLLASNEQFF
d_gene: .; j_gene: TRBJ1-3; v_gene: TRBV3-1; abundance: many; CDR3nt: TGTGCCAGCAGGAGCGGCTCTGGAAACACCATATATTTT; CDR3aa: CASRSGSGNTIYF
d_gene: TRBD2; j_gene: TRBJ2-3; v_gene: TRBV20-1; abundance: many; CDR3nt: TGCAGTGCTAGAGATCTAGCGGGAGTGGTAGATACGCAGTATTTT; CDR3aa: CSARDLAGVVDTQYF
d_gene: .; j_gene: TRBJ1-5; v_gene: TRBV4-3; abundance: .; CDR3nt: TGCGCCAGCAGCCAAGAAGTGGGTTCGGATCAGCCCCAGCATTTT; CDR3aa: CASSQEVGSDQPQHF
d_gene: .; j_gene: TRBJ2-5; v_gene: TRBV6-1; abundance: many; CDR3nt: TGTGCCAGCAGTTTTCTAGGGGAGACCCAGTACTTC; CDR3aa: CASSFLGETQYF